This T cell receptor (beta chain) was sequenced during a study of OX40 agonist ivuxolimab in advanced cancers. About the research overall: Patients achieving partial responses numbered three: one hepatocellular carcinoma case and two cutaneous melanoma cases.

TCRdb's copy holds only in-frame clones and misses some; the assay was immunoSEQ multiplex PCR. The repertoire includes about 89,000 clones, approximately 86% of them detected once, and over 5% sits in the top ten. The sequence came from an adult with an advanced solid tumor such as melanoma, head and neck, liver or kidney cancer. The sequences come from CD4+ or CD8+ T cells sorted from blood, collected in a trial of the OX40 agonist ivuxolimab.

CDR3 loop: CASSLRLAYEQYF. The CDR3 nucleotides are TGTGCCAGCAGCTTACGCCTAGCCTACGAGCAGTACTTC. The chain has TRBV11-3 and TRBJ2-7; D is ambiguous. CDR1 is SGHNT, CDR2 YENEEA, per germline. The V end lost 2 bases, the J end lost 2 bases, and 7 bases lay between the germline ends. The CDR3 contains 13 residues.